These 11 T cell receptor beta chains originate from one sample sequenced in a study of blood T cell repertoires in COVID-19. This table comes from immunoSEQ multiplex PCR, and its TCRdb copy is limited to in-frame clones, with some not included. Found here are some 93,000 clones, approximately 86% of them singletons; the top ten hold approximately 10%. The source material was peripheral blood. The receptor set was obtained from a man aged 45-60 years with acute or convalescent COVID-19.

This chain links TRBV6-5 with TRBJ1-2; 7 bases fit TRBD1. The CDR3 loop spans 15 amino acids. Germline V gene sequence: CDR1 MNHEY, CDR2 SVGAGI. V shed 0 bases, J shed 6 bases, and the junction held 7 bases outside the gene matches. The CDR3 region has the DNA TGTGCCAGCAGTTACTCGATGGTAACAGGGGATGGCTACACCTTC. Amino acid sequence: CASSYSMVTGDGYTF.

The chain joins TRBV30 to TRBJ1-5; no reliable D call. The CDR3 covers 12 residues. The V and J ends lost 1 base and 9 bases respectively, with 10 bases between them. Germline assignment: CDR1 GTSNPN and CDR2 SVGIG (reference sequence). CDR3: CAWSALGRPQHF. DNA of the CDR3: TGTGCCTGGAGTGCCCTAGGCCGGCCCCAGCATTTT.

The DNA of the CDR3 is TGTGCCAGCAGCTTGGGACAGTCCGAGTACTTC. It is translated as CASSLGQSEYF. The chain couples TRBV5-8 to TRBJ2-7, with a tentative D call TRBD1 (5 bases). Germline CDR1 SGHTS, CDR2 YDEGEE. Deletions cut 0 bases from V and 11 bases from J, with 9 bases between. The CDR3 runs to 11 residues. The full variable domain, rest sourced from reference TRBV5-8 and TRBJ2-7, is EAGVTQSPTHLIKTRGQQATLRCSPISGHTSVYWYQQALGLGLQFLLWYDEGEERNRGNFPPRFSGRQFPNYSSELNVNALELEDSALYLCASSLGQSEYFGPGTRLTVT.

The chain links TRBV9 to TRBJ1-1; maybe TRBD1 (6 bases). Deletions cut 0 bases from V and 0 bases from J, with 12 bases between. The CDR3 consists of 16 residues. CDR1 is SGDLS, CDR2 YYNGEE, per germline. CDR3 sequence (DNA): TGTGCCAGCAGCGTAGTTCCCACAGGGATGAACACTGAAGCTTTCTTT. Translated, it gives CASSVVPTGMNTEAFF.

The chain employs TRBV5-5 and TRBJ1-1; no firm D call. The CDR3 length is 13 residues. Trimming removed 0 bases at V and 5 bases at J, with 8 bases between. In germline, CDR1 is SGHKS, CDR2 YYEKEE (reference sequence). CDR3 DNA sequence: TGTGCCAGCAGCTTGGCCCCGACTACTGAAGCTTTCTTT. This gives the protein CASSLAPTTEAFF.

This rearrangement joins TRBV6-1 to TRBJ1-6, with D possibly TRBD1 on 5 matching bases. CDR3 length: 14 residues. Germline V gene sequence: CDR1 MNHNS, CDR2 SASEGT. The ends were cut back, 2 bases at V and 7 bases at J, with 9 bases in the middle. CDR3: CASSEWRGNSPLHF. The CDR3 DNA is TGTGCCAGCAGTGAATGGCGGGGGAATTCACCCCTCCACTTT.

The chain carries TRBV19 and TRBJ2-2; D is unclear. CDR1 is LNHDA and CDR2 is SQIVND in the germline V gene (reference sequence). The V end was cut by 10 bases, the J end by 6 bases, with 9 bases between. The CDR3 length is 11 residues. The CDR3 loop is CATIGPGELFF. In nucleotides, the CDR3 is TGTGCCACTATTGGTCCCGGGGAGCTGTTTTTT.

This rearrangement joins TRBV7-9 to TRBJ1-2; 7 bases are shared with TRBD1. J was trimmed by 4 bases and V by 5 bases; bases with no gene match: 7. Germline V CDR1 and CDR2: SEHNR, FQNEAQ (reference sequence). The CDR3 covers 14 residues. Here the CDR3 reads CASSQYAGGYGYTF. CDR3 DNA sequence: TGTGCCAGCAGCCAGTACGCAGGGGGCTATGGCTACACCTTC.

In DNA form, the CDR3 reads TGTGCTAGTCAACAGGGGAACACTGAAGCTTTCTTT. This codes for CASQQGNTEAFF. The J gene is TRBJ1-1, the V gene TRBV12-5; tentative D call: TRBD1 (6 bases). Germline CDR1 reads LGHNT; CDR2 reads FRNRAP. This CDR3 contains 12 residues. The V end was cut by 8 bases, the J end by 1 base, with 8 bases between.

The gene calls are TRBV6-5 and TRBJ1-2, with 7 bases that match TRBD1. This CDR3 has 15 residues. Germline V gene sequence: CDR1 MNHEY, CDR2 SVGAGI. With V trimmed by 4 bases and J by 4 bases, 9 bases remained unmatched. For the CDR3, the DNA is TGTGCCAGCAGTTTCGGCGACAGGGTCGGCTATGGCTACACCTTC. It specifies CASSFGDRVGYGYTF.

This sequence joins TRBV5-4 and TRBJ1-1; TRBD1 might be the D (5 bases). CDR1 SGHNT and CDR2 YYREEE come from the germline V gene (reference sequence). V dropped 3 bases and J dropped 1 base, with 16 bases sitting between them. The length of the CDR3 is 16 residues. The CDR3 loop is CASSSPTRGGNTEAFF. For the CDR3, the DNA is TGTGCCAGCAGCTCACCGACGAGGGGAGGGAACACTGAAGCTTTCTTT.